The TCR beta chain under discussion was sequenced for a study of T cells expressing NK-cell markers. Study at large: Among eight sequenced donors, seven carried HCMV seropositivity while one was seronegative.

Each CDR3 protein gets one entry in TCRdb, which reprocessed the 5' RACE reads and gives no DNA. Its table records 350,000 to 450,000 distinct CDR3 sequences. Germline lookup yields CDR1 DFQATT and CDR2 SNEGSKA (reference sequence). The CDR3 contains 15 residues. This TCR came from a man aged 18-75 years in good health. V gene TRBV20-1 combines with J gene TRBJ2-3; TCRdb names TRBD2, which stays unverified in the absence of DNA. The sequenced sample was blood T cells: a sorted CD56 or NKG2C T cell subset, CD4+ or CD8+ T cells, or bulk PBMC T cells (not recorded which). The CDR3 sequence is CSARGRLPKTDTQYF.